In its sample, the clone carrying this TCR beta chain was seen a few times. Antigen unknown. A TCRbeta library incorporating unique molecular identifiers was prepared. TCRdb fed the PCR reads into MiXCR, producing one record per CDR3 protein. The sample holds 300,000 to 400,000 distinct CDR3 sequences, 23% seen once. This entry comes from a study of T-cell reconstitution after alpha-beta-depleted transplantation in children. Overall study findings and caveats: Among T cells one year after transplant, newly produced cells accounted for most counts and diversity. At around two months after transplant, the alpha-beta T cells were reportedly derived from several hundred expanded clones that came from non-depleted graft cells. Some patients' high day-60 TCRbeta diversity was attributed to recipient cells surviving conditioning.

Trimming cost V 2 bases and J 0 bases; bases outside gene matches: 3. The CDR3 extends over 16 amino acids. CDR1 is MNHEY, CDR2 SMNVEV, per germline (reference sequence). The material sequenced was PBMCs, mostly from graft donor cells, taken 180 days after TCRalphabeta/CD19-depleted stem cell transplant. The receptor was derived from a male patient between 10 and 17 years old who had a stem cell transplant for acute lymphoblastic leukemia, so the T cells may come from the graft donor. The chain has TRBV27 and TRBJ2-5; 10 positions match TRBD1. The CDR3 spells CASSLGTGAYQETQYF. In DNA form, the CDR3 reads TGTGCCAGCAGTTTAGGGACAGGGGCGTACCAAGAGACCCAGTACTTC.